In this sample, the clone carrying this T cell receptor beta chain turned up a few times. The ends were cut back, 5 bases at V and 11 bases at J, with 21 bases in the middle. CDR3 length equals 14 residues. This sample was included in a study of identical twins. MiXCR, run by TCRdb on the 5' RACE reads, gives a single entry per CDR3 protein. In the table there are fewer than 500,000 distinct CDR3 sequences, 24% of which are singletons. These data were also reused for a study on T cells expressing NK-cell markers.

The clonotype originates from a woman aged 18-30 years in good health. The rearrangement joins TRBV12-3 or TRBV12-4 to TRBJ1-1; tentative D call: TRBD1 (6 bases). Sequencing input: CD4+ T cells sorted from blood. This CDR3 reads CASSHRARTGGAFF. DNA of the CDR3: TGTGCCAGCAGTCACAGGGCCCGGACGGGTGGGGCTTTCTTT.